This T cell receptor (beta chain) was sequenced during a study of T-cell reconstitution after alpha-beta-depleted transplantation in children. For TCRbeta, the library was prepared with unique molecular identifiers. TCRdb processed the PCR reads anew with MiXCR; each CDR3 protein has one entry. Here the sample spans about 270,000 distinct CDR3 sequences, 9.9% being singletons. V trimming: 3 bases; J trimming: 4 bases; junction bases outside the gene matches: 8. CDR3 length equals 15 residues. In its sample, this clonotype was seen many times. The source material was PBMCs from the stem cell graft donor, sampled from the stem cell graft. The V gene is TRBV12-3 or TRBV12-4, the J gene TRBJ1-2; 7 positions agree with TRBD1. This TCR was sampled from a human donor who donated a stem cell graft to a child with SCID. CDR3 residues: CASSFRTGGGYGYTF. The CDR3 region has the DNA TGTGCCAGCAGTTTTCGGACAGGCGGGGGCTATGGCTACACCTTC.